This T cell receptor beta chain emerged from a study of CXCR3-negative and CXCR3-positive naive CD8 T cells. Study-wide findings and caveats: Comparison of naive cells showed more hydrophobic TRB CDR3s in CXCR3-positive than in CXCR3-negative naive cells.

A word on this clonotype: What it binds is unknown.

The CDR3 consists of 15 residues. Germline CDR1 is ENHRY and CDR2 is SYGVKD. The method, 5' RACE with UMI labels, was used to prepare the TRB cDNA libraries. TCRdb processed the 5' RACE reads again and assigns one entry to each CDR3 protein, with no DNA. Its table records 150,000 to 180,000 distinct CDR3 sequences. This receptor was obtained from a human donor in good health. Some clones in this sample may be carry-over from other donors' samples. This chain joins TRBV10-3 and TRBJ2-1; TCRdb indicates TRBD2, and absent DNA this call remains unverified. Material: naive CXCR3+ CD8+ T cells from blood. Subset in this sample: CD45RO-CCR7+CD27+CD95- naive CD8+ T cells expressing CXCR3 (TNR3+). The CDR3 sequence: CAISEVGEGGSEQFF.